This T cell receptor beta chain was found in a study of cytomegalovirus exposure and HLA in healthy donors. PCR primers comprised 60 Vbeta and 13 Jbeta primers. TCRdb's copy holds only in-frame clones and misses some; the assay was immunoSEQ multiplex PCR. This sample's table has around 140,000 clones. This clonotype originated in a woman younger than 35 in good health and CMV-seronegative. Input material: PBMCs.

The CDR3 here is CASSTTGGPKITGELFF. CDR3 coding DNA: TGTGCCAGCTCAACCACGGGGGGCCCGAAGATCACCGGGGAGCTGTTTTTT. The genes are TRBV27 and TRBJ2-2; D is perhaps TRBD2 (7 bases). Germline lookup yields CDR1 MNHEY and CDR2 SMNVEV (reference sequence). The V gene lost 8 bases and the J gene lost 4 bases, with 23 bases spanning the gap. The CDR3 contains 17 residues.